This T cell receptor beta chain was sequenced during a study of blood T cells in healthy people across ages. Together with a sample-barcoded 5' primer, a J-beta primer mix was included in a second PCR lasting roughly 6 to 12 cycles. MiXCR was run by TCRdb on the 5' RACE reads, yielding one entry per CDR3 protein. The repertoire holds hundreds of thousands of distinct CDR3 sequences, with under 65% as singletons. Findings of the study overall: While age rose, TCR beta diversity per million T cells dropped in a roughly linear way.

This clonotype is a singleton in its sample. Antigen unknown. Germline CDR1 is DFQATT and CDR2 is SNEGSKA (reference sequence). This CDR3 has 14 amino acids. With V trimmed by 0 bases and J by 6 bases, 5 bases remained unmatched. The chain combines TRBV20-1 with TRBJ2-1, with 7 bases fitting TRBD1. The source material was blood. This sequence originates from a woman at least 80 years old in good health. The CDR3 is CSARDMAGGNEQFF. In DNA, the CDR3 is TGCAGTGCTAGAGATATGGCAGGGGGCAATGAGCAGTTCTTC.